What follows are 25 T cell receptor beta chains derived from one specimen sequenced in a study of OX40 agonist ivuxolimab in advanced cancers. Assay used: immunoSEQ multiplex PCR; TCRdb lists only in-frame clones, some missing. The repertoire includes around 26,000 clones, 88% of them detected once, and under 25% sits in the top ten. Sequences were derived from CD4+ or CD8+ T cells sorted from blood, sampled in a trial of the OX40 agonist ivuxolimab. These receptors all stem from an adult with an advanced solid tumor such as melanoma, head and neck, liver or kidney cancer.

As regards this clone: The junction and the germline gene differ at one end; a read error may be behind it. CDR3 sequence reads: CASSLSREALVF. The CDR3 nucleotides read TGTGCCAGCAGTTTATCCCGGGAAGCTTTGGTCTTC. The chain carries TRBV27 and TRBJ2-1, with D tentatively TRBD2 (5 bases). The CDR3 is 12 residues long. Per the germline V gene, CDR1 is MNHEY and CDR2 is SMNVEV (reference sequence).

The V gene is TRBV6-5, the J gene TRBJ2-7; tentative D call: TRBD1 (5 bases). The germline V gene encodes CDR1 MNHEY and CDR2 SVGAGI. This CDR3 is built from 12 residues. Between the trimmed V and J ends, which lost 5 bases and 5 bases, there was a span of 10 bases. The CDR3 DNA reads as TGTGCCAGCAGTAATGACAGAAACGAGCAGTACTTC. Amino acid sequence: CASSNDRNEQYF.

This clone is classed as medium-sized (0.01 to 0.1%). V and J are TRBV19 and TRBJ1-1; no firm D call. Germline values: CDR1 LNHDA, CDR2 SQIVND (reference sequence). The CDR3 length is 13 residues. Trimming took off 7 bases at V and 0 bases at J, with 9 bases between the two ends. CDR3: CASIEALNTEAFF. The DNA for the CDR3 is TGTGCCAGTATAGAGGCTTTGAACACTGAAGCTTTCTTT.

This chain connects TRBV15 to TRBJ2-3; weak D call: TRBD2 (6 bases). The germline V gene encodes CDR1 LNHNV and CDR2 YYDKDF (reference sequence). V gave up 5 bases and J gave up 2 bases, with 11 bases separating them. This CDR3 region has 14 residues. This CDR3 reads CATSYGLYTDTQYF. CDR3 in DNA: TGTGCCACCAGCTACGGACTATACACAGATACGCAGTATTTT.

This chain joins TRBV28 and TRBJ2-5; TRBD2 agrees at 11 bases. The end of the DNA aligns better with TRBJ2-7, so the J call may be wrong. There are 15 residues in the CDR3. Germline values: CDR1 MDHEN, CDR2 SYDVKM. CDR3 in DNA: TGTGCCAGCAGGGGAGGACTAGCGGGTTTCTACGAGCAGTACTTC. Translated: CASRGGLAGFYEQYF.

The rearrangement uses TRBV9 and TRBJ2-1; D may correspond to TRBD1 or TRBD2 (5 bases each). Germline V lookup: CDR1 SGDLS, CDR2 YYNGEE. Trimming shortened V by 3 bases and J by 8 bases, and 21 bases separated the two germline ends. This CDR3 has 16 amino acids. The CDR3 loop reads CASSAGIGRELDEQFF. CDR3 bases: TGTGCCAGCAGCGCCGGGATAGGCAGGGAGTTGGATGAGCAGTTCTTC.

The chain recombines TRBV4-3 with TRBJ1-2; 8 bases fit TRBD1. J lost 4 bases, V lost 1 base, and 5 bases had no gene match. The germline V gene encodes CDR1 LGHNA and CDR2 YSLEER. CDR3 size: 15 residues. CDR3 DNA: TGCGCCAGCAGCCAAGCTCCAGGGGGCGGCTATGGCTACACCTTC. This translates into CASSQAPGGGYGYTF.

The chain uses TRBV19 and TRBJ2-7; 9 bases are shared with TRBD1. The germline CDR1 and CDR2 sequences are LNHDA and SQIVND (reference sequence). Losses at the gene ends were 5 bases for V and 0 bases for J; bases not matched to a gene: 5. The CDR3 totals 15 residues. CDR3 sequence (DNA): TGTGCCAGTAGTCCGGGACAGGGAAGCTCCTACGAGCAGTACTTC. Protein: CASSPGQGSSYEQYF.

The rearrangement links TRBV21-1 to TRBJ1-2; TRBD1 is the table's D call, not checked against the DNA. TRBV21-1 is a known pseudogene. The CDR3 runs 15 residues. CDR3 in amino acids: CASSYQKRTGFGYTF. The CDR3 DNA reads TGTGCCAGCAGCTACCAAAAACGTACAGGGTTTGGCTACACCTTC.

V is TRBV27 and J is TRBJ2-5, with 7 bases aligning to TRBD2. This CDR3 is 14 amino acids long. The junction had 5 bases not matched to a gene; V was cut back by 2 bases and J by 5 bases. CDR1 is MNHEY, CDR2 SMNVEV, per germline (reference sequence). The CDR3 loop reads CASSLGGSGETQYF. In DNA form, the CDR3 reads TGTGCCAGCAGTTTAGGCGGGAGTGGTGAGACCCAGTACTTC.

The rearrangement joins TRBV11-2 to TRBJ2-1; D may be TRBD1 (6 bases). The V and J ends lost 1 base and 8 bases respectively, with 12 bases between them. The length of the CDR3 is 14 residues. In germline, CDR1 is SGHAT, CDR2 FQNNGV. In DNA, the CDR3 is TGTGCCAGCAGCTTAGGTCAAACAGGGTATGAGCAGTTCTTC. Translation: CASSLGQTGYEQFF.

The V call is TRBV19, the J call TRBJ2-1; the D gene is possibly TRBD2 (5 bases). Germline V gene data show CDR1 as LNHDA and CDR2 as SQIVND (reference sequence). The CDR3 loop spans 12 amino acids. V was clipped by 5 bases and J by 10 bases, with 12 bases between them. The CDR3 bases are TGTGCCAGTAGTTATTCCGCTAGCGAGCAGTTCTTC. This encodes CASSYSASEQFF.

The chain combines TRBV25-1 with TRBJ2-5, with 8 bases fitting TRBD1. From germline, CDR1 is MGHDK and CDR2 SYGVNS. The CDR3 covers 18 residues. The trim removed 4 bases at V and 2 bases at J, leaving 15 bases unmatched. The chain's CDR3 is CASSGNPGQETIQETQYF. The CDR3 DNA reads TGTGCCAGCAGTGGAAACCCGGGACAGGAGACAATTCAAGAGACCCAGTACTTC.

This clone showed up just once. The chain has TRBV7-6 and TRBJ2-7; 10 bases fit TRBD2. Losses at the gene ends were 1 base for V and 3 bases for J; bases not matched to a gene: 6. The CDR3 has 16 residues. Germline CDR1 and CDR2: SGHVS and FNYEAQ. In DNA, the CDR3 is TGTGCCAGCAGCTTAGGCACTAGCGGGATATACTACGAGCAGTACTTC. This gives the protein CASSLGTSGIYYEQYF.

This CDR3 reads CASSMGTGGPGELFF. The DNA of the CDR3 is TGTGCCAGTAGTATGGGGACAGGGGGCCCCGGGGAGCTGTTTTTT. V is TRBV19 and J is TRBJ2-2; 12 positions match TRBD1. With V trimmed by 3 bases and J by 6 bases, 2 bases remained unmatched. The V gene's germline CDR1 is LNHDA and CDR2 SQIVND (reference sequence). The CDR3 is made up of 15 amino acids.

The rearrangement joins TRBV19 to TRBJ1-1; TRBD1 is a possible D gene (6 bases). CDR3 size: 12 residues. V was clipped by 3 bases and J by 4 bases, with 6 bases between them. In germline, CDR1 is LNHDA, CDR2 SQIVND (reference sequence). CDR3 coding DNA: TGTGCCAGTAGTATGGGGGCCACTGAAGCTTTCTTT. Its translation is CASSMGATEAFF. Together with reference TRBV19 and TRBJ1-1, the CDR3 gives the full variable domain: DGGITQSPKYLFRKEGQNVTLSCEQNLNHDAMYWYRQDPGQGLRLIYYSQIVNDFQKGDIAEGYSVSREKKESFPLTVTSAQKNPTAFYLCASSMGATEAFFGQGTRLTVV.

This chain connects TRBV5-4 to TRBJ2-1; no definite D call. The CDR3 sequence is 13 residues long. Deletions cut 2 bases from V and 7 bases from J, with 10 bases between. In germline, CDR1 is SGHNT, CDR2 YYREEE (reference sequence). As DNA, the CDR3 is TGTGCCAGCAGCTTATCCTTTACGAATGAGCAGTTCTTC. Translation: CASSLSFTNEQFF.

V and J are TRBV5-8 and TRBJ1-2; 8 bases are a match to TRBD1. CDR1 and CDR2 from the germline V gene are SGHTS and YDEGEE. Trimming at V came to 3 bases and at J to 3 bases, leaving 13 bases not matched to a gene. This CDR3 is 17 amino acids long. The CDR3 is CASSSIGQGGDDYGYTF. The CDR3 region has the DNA TGTGCCAGCAGCTCGATTGGACAGGGCGGGGATGACTATGGCTACACCTTC.

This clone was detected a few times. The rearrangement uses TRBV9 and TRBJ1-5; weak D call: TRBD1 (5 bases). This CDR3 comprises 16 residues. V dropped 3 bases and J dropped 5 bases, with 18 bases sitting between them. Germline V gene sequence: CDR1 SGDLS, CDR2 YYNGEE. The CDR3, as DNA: TGTGCCAGCAGCGGAGACAGCGCGGGGACCGATCAGCCCCAGCATTTT. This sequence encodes CASSGDSAGTDQPQHF.

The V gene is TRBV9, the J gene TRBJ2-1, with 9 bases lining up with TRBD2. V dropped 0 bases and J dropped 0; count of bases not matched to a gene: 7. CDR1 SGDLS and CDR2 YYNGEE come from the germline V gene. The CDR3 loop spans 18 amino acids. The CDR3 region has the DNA TGTGCCAGCAGCGTAGTTAGCGGGGGAACTAGCTCCTACAATGAGCAGTTCTTC. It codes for CASSVVSGGTSSYNEQFF.

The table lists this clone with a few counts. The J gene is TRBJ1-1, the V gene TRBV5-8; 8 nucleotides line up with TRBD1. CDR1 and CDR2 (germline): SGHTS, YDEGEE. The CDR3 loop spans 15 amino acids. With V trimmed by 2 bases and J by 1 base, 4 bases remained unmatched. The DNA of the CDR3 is TGTGCCAGCAGCTTCCGGACAGGGAGGAACACTGAAGCTTTCTTT. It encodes CASSFRTGRNTEAFF.

DNA of the CDR3: TGCGCCAGCAGCCACGGCAGGGACTACGAGCAGTACTTC. Its protein is CASSHGRDYEQYF. This rearrangement joins TRBV4-1 to TRBJ2-7, with a possible D match to TRBD1 (5 bases). CDR3 length: 13 residues. Germline CDR1 MGHRA, CDR2 YSYEKL. The V and J ends lost 3 bases and 3 bases respectively, with 9 bases between them.

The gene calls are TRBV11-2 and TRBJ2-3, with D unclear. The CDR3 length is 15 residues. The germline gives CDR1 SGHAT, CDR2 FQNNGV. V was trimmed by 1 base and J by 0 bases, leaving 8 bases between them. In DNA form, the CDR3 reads TGTGCCAGCAGCTTAGGGGTCGGTAGCACAGATACGCAGTATTTT. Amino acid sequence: CASSLGVGSTDTQYF.

Here the CDR3 reads CASSPASGSQNEQFF. CDR3 nucleotides: TGTGCCAGCTCACCCGCTAGCGGGAGTCAGAATGAGCAGTTCTTC. The chain couples TRBV18 to TRBJ2-1; 10 bases are shared with TRBD2. This CDR3 is built from 15 residues. V was pared by 3 bases and J by 7 bases, with 6 bases of the junction left unmatched. Germline CDR1 KGHSH, CDR2 LQKENI.

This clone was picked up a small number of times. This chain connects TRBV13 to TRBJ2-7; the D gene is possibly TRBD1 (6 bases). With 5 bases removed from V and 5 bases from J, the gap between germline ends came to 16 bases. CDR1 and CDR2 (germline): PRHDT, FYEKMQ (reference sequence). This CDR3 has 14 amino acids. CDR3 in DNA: TGTGCCAGCAGCAAACAGGGTTTTAAAGACGAGCAGTACTTC. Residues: CASSKQGFKDEQYF.